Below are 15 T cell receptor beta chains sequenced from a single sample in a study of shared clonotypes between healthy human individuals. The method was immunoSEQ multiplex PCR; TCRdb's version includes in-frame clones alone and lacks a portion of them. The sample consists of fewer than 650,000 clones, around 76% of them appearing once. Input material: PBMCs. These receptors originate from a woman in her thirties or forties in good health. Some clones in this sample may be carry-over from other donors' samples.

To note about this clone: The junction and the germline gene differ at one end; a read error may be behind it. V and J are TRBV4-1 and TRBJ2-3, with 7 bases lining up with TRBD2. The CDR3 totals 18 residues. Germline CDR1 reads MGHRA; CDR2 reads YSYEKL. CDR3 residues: CASSPNDHRDYNTDTRYF. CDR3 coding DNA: TGCGCCAGCAGTCCTAACGACCACCGGGACTACAACACAGATACGCGGTATTTT.

The CDR3 DNA reads TGCAGTGCTATTAAGGGGACTGAAGCTTTCTTT. Amino acids: CSAIKGTEAFF. The rearrangement links TRBV20-1 to TRBJ1-1; TRBD1 is a possible D gene (5 bases). Germline CDR1 DFQATT, CDR2 SNEGSKA (reference sequence). The CDR3 length is 11 residues. V lost 4 bases and J 5 bases, leaving 8 bases between the germline ends.

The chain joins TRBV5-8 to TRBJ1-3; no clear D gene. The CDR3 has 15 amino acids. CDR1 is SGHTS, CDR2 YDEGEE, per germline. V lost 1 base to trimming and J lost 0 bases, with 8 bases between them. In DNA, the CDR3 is TGTGCCAGCAGCTTGAATCGACCCTCTGGAAACACCATATATTTT. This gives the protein CASSLNRPSGNTIYF.

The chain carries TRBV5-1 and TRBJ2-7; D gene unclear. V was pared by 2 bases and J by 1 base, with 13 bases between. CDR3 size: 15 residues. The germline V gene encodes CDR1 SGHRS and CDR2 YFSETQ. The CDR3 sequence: CASSFQSHLSYEQYF. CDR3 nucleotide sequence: TGCGCCAGCAGCTTCCAGTCTCACCTTTCCTACGAGCAGTACTTC.

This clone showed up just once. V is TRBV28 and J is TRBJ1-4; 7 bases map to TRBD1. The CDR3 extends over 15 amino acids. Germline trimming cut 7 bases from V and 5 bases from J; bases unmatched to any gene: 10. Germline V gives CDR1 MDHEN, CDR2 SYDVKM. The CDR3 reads CASTNLGQQNEKLFF. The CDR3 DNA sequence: TGTGCCAGCACCAACCTGGGACAGCAGAATGAAAAACTGTTTTTT.

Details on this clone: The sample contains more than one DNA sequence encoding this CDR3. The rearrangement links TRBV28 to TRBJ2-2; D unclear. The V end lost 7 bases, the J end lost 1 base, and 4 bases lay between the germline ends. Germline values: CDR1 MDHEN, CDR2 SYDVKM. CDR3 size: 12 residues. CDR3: CASNGNTGELFF. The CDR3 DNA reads TGTGCCAGCAACGGGAACACCGGGGAGCTGTTTTTT.

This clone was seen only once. CDR3 sequence reads: CASSLRPSAEAFF. CDR3 sequence (DNA): TGTGCCAGCAGCCTGCGGCCAAGTGCTGAAGCTTTCTTT. V and J are TRBV7-6 and TRBJ1-1; D is uncertain. Germline CDR1 reads SGHVS; CDR2 reads FNYEAQ. This CDR3 spans 13 amino acids. Trimming removed 5 bases at V and 6 bases at J, with 13 bases between.

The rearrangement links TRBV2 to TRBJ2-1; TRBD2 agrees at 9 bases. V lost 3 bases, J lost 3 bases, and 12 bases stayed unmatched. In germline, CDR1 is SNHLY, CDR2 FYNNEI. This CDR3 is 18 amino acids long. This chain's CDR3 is CASSERGWGLADYNEQFF. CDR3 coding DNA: TGTGCCAGCAGTGAGCGGGGTTGGGGACTAGCAGACTACAATGAGCAGTTCTTC.

The CDR3 sequence: CAIRDSYEQFF. The CDR3 nucleotides read TGTGCCATCAGGGACAGCTATGAGCAGTTCTTC. This chain joins TRBV10-3 and TRBJ2-1, with D possibly TRBD1 on 6 matching bases. This CDR3 contains 11 residues. V lost 6 bases, J lost 8 bases, and 8 bases lay in between. The germline V gene has CDR1 ENHRY and CDR2 SYGVKD.

The CDR3 DNA follows: TGTGCCAGCAGTGACCCTAGCGGGAGTGGGGAGACCCAGTACTTC. This encodes CASSDPSGSGETQYF. The chain employs TRBV6-6 and TRBJ2-5; 10 bases line up with TRBD2. This CDR3 has 15 residues. Germline assignment: CDR1 MNHNY and CDR2 SVGAGI (reference sequence). Trimming cost V 5 bases and J 5 bases; bases outside gene matches: 8.

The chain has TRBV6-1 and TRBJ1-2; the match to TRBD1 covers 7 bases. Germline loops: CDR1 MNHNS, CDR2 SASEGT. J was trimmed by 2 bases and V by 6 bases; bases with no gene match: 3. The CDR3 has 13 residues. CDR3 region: CASRTGANYGYTF. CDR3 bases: TGTGCCAGCAGAACAGGGGCAAACTATGGCTACACCTTC.

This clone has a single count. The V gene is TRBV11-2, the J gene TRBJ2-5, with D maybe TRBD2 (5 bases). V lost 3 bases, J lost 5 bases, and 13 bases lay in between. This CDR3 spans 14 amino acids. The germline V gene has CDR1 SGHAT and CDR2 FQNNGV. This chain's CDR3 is CASSLELVRETQYF. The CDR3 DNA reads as TGTGCCAGCAGCTTGGAACTAGTTCGCGAGACCCAGTACTTC.

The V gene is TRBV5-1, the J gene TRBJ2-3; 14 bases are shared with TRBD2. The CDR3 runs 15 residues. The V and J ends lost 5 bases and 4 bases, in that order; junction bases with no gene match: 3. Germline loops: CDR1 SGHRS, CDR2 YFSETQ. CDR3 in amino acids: CASRTGLAGADTQYF. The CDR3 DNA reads TGCGCCAGCAGAACGGGACTAGCGGGAGCAGATACGCAGTATTTT.

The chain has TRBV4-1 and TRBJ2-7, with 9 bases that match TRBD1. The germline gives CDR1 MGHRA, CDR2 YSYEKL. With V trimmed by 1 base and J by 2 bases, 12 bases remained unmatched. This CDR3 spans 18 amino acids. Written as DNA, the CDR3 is TGCGCCAGCAGCCAAGTGGGGATCGGGACAGGGTCCCCCTACGAGCAGTACTTC. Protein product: CASSQVGIGTGSPYEQYF.

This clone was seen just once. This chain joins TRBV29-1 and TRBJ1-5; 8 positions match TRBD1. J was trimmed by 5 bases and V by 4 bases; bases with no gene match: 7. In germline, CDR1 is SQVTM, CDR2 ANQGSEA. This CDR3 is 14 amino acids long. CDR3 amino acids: CSVAQTGEDQPQHF. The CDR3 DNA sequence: TGCAGCGTTGCCCAGACAGGGGAGGATCAGCCCCAGCATTTT.